This entry is about one T cell receptor (beta chain). Its antigen is unknown. The entry originates in a study of cytomegalovirus exposure and HLA in healthy donors. The study, taken as a whole, reports: Sequencing depth across donors, presence/absence analyses assumed, was roughly uniform. In a later analysis, HLA-associated TCR beta chains were more clonally expanded than equally common others.

There are 15 residues in the CDR3. Germline V gene data show CDR1 as SGDLS and CDR2 as YYNGEE. V lost 4 bases, J lost 6 bases, and 4 bases stayed unmatched. PCR employed 60 Vbeta and 13 Jbeta primers. Assay used: immunoSEQ multiplex PCR; TCRdb lists only in-frame clones, some missing. In total, the table holds around 190,000 clones. Material for sequencing was PBMCs. The TCR sequence derives from a woman aged 25 to 45 in good health and CMV-seropositive. The chain recombines TRBV9 with TRBJ2-4; 13 bases match TRBD2. For the CDR3, the DNA is TGTGCCAGCAGCTTCGGGACTAGCGGGGCAAACATTCAGTACTTC. Encoded protein: CASSFGTSGANIQYF.